This T cell receptor (beta chain) was sequenced in a study of post-analysis software for immune sequencing data. Sequencing libraries made from TCR beta cDNA carried unique molecular identifiers. TCRdb reanalysed the PCR reads using MiXCR and keeps one entry per CDR3 protein. Here the sample spans about 680,000 distinct CDR3 sequences, 55% to 60% being singletons. Study-wide findings and caveats: Four or five TRBV segments were more frequent in patients than controls; TRBV5-6, TRBV5-1 and TRBV20-1 belonged to this group.

This clonotype was detected a few times. Its matching antigen is unknown. CDR1 and CDR2 (germline): SQVTM, ANQGSEA. The CDR3 is 12 amino acids. V shed 3 bases and J shed 1 base, with 6 bases lying between them. Sequenced: blood. This clonotype was sampled from a girl aged 2 to 10 with multiple sclerosis. The chain joins TRBV29-1 to TRBJ2-5; D not resolved. The CDR3 coding sequence is TGCAGCGTTGAGGTCTTCCAAGAGACCCAGTACTTC. Amino acids: CSVEVFQETQYF. Using reference TRBV29-1 and TRBJ2-5 for the parts outside the CDR3, the full variable domain is SAVISQKPSRDICQRGTSLTIQCQVDSQVTMMFWYRQQPGQSLTLIATANQGSEATYESGFVIDKFPISRPNLTFSTLTVSNMSPEDSSIYLCSVEVFQETQYFGPGTRLLVL.